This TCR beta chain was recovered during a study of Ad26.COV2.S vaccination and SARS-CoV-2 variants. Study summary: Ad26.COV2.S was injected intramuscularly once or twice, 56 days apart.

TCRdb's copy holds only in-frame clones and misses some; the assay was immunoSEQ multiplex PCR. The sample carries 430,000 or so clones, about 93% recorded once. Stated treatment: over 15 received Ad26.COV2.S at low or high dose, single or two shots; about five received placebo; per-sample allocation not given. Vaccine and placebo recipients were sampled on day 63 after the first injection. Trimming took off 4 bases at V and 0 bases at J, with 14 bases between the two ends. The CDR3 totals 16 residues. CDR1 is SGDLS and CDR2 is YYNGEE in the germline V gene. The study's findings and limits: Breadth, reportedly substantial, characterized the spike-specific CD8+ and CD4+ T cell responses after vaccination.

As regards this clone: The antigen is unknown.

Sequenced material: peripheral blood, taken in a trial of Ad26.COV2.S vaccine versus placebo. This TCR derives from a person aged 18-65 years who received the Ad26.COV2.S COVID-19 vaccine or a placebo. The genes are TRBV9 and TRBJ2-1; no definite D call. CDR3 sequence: CASSTDMGSSYNEQFF. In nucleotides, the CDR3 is TGTGCCAGCAGCACAGATATGGGAAGCTCCTACAATGAGCAGTTCTTC. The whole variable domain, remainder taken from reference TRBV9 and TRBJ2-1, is DSGVTQTPKHLITATGQRVTLRCSPRSGDLSVYWYQQSLDQGLQFLIQYYNGEERAKGNILERFSAQQFPDLHSELNLSSLELGDSALYFCASSTDMGSSYNEQFFGPGTRLTVL.